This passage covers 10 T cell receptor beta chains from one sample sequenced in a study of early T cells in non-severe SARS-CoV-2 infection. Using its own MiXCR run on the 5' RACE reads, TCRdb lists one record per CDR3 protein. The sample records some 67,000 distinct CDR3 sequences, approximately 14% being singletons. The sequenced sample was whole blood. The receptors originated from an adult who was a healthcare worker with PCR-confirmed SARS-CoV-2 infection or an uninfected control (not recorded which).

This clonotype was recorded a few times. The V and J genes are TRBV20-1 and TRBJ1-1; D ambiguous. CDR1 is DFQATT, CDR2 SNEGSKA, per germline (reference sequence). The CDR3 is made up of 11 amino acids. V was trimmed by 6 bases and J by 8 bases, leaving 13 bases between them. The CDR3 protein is CSAALTQEAFF. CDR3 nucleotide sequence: TGCAGTGCCGCCCTCACTCAGGAAGCTTTCTTT.

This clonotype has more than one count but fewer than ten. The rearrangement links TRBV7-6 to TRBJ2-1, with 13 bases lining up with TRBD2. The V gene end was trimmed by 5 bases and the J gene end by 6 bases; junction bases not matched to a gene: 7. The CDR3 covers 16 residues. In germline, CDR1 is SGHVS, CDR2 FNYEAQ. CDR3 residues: CASSPVLAGGLNEQFF. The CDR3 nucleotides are TGTGCCAGCAGCCCCGTACTAGCGGGGGGGCTCAATGAGCAGTTCTTC.

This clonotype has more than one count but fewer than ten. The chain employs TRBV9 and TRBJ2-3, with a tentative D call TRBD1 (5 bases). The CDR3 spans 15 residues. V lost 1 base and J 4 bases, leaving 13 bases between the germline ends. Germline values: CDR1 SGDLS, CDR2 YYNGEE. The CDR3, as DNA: TGTGCCAGCAGCGTACAGGGCCTACCATCAGATACGCAGTATTTT. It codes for CASSVQGLPSDTQYF. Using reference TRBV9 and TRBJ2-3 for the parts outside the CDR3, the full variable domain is DSGVTQTPKHLITATGQRVTLRCSPRSGDLSVYWYQQSLDQGLQFLIQYYNGEERAKGNILERFSAQQFPDLHSELNLSSLELGDSALYFCASSVQGLPSDTQYFGPGTRLTVL.

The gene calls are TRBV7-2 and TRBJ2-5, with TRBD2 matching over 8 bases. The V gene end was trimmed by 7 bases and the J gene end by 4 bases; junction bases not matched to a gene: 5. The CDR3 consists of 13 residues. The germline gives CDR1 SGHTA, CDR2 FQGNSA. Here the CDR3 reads CASTPGGGETQYF. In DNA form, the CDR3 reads TGTGCCAGCACCCCCGGGGGGGGAGAGACCCAGTACTTC.

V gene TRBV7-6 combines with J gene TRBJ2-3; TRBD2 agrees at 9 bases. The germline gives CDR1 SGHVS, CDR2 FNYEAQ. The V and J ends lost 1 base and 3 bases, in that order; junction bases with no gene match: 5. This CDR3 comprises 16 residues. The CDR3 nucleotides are TGTGCCAGCAGCTTAGGTAGCGGGGGACCAACAGATACGCAGTATTTT. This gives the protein CASSLGSGGPTDTQYF.

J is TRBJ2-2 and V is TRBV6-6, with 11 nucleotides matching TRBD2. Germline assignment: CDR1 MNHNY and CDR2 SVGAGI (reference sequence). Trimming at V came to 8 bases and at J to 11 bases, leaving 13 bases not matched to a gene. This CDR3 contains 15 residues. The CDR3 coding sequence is TGTGCCAGCCACAATAGCGGGGGGGCGGGTAGTGAGCTGTTTTTT. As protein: CASHNSGGAGSELFF.

The DNA for the CDR3 is TGTGCCAGCAGCCCCCTAGGGGGAGAAGAGACCCAGTACTTC. Amino acid sequence: CASSPLGGEETQYF. The chain joins TRBV3-1 to TRBJ2-5, with TRBD1 as a possible D gene (6 bases). The V and J ends lost 4 bases and 3 bases respectively, with 12 bases between them. This CDR3 is 14 amino acids long. Germline V gene data show CDR1 as LGHDT and CDR2 as YNNKEL (reference sequence).

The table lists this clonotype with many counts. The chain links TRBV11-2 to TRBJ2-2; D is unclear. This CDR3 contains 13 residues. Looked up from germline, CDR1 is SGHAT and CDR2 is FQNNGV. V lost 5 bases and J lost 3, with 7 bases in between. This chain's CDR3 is CASSLTDTGELFF. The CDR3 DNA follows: TGTGCCAGCAGCCTCACTGACACCGGGGAGCTGTTTTTT.

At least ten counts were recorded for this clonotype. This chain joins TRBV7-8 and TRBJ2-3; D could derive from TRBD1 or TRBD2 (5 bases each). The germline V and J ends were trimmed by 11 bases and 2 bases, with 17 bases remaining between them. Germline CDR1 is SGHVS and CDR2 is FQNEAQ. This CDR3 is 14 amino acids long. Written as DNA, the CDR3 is TGTGCCTCCAGCCGAGGGGAAACCACAGATACGCAGTATTTT. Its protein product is CASSRGETTDTQYF.

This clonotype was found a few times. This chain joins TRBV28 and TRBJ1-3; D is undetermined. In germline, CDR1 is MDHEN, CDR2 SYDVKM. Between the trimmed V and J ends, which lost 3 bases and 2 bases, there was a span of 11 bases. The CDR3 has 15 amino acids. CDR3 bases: TGTGCCAGCAGTTTTCGGGGTGTGACTGGAAACACCATATATTTT. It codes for CASSFRGVTGNTIYF.